These 17 T cell receptor beta chains were all obtained from the same sample, sequenced in a study of T cells in localized non-small cell lung cancer. TCRdb's copy holds only in-frame clones and misses some; the assay was immunoSEQ multiplex PCR. Seen here are about 52,000 clones, approximately 86% observed once, and the top ten hold roughly 16%. This specimen was PBMCs, taken before any cancer treatment. The receptors originated from a female donor with stage II lung adenocarcinoma.

V usage is TRBV6-6 and J usage is TRBJ1-5; D is unresolved. Germline V CDR1 and CDR2: MNHNY, SVGAGI (reference sequence). The CDR3 runs to 12 residues. Trimming took off 3 bases at V and 6 bases at J, with 6 bases between the two ends. CDR3 region: CASSYDAQPQHF. The CDR3 DNA reads as TGTGCCAGCAGTTATGATGCTCAGCCCCAGCATTTT.

This clone has a handful of counts. The chain recombines TRBV7-2 with TRBJ1-2; a possible D gene is TRBD1 (5 bases). Germline CDR1 and CDR2: SGHTA and FQGNSA. This CDR3 is 17 amino acids long. Trimming removed 4 bases at V and 3 bases at J, with 21 bases between. CDR3 bases: TGTGCCAGCAGCTCCGGACGGGAGGAGGGGAGGGACTATGGCTACACCTTC. Its protein product is CASSSGREEGRDYGYTF.

The genes are TRBV7-9 and TRBJ2-3, with a weak D call TRBD1 (5 bases). The V end was cut by 1 base, the J end by 3 bases, with 8 bases between. The CDR3 loop spans 14 amino acids. Per germline, CDR1 SEHNR and CDR2 FQNEAQ (reference sequence). CDR3 protein: CASSLDQGTDTQYF. CDR3 nucleotide sequence: TGTGCCAGCAGCTTAGATCAGGGTACAGATACGCAGTATTTT.

The rearrangement uses TRBV5-1 and TRBJ2-7; 11 bases line up with TRBD2. The V segment lost 3 bases and the J segment 0 bases; nucleotides outside the gene matches: 5. This CDR3 contains 16 residues. Germline assignment: CDR1 SGHRS and CDR2 YFSETQ. As DNA, the CDR3 is TGCGCCAGCAGCTCGGGGACTAGCGGTGCCTCCTACGAGCAGTACTTC. Protein sequence: CASSSGTSGASYEQYF.

The V call is TRBV5-4, the J call TRBJ1-1, with D unresolved. The germline V gene has CDR1 SGHNT and CDR2 YYREEE (reference sequence). Trimming removed 2 bases from V and 0 bases from J, with 5 bases in between. This CDR3 is built from 13 residues. This chain's CDR3 is CASSFDLNTEAFF. The CDR3 DNA is TGTGCCAGCAGCTTTGACTTGAACACTGAAGCTTTCTTT.

The V call is TRBV5-4, the J call TRBJ1-1; D gene ambiguous. Germline CDR1 and CDR2: SGHNT and YYREEE (reference sequence). CDR3 length: 12 amino acids. Deletions cut 0 bases from V and 2 bases from J, with 2 bases between. DNA for the CDR3: TGTGCCAGCAGCTTGGTTAACACTGAAGCTTTCTTT. As protein: CASSLVNTEAFF. Drawing the rest from reference TRBV5-4 and TRBJ1-1, the complete variable domain is ETGVTQSPTHLIKTRGQQVTLRCSSQSGHNTVSWYQQALGQGPQFIFQYYREEENGRGNFPPRFSGLQFPNYSSELNVNALELDDSALYLCASSLVNTEAFFGQGTRLTVV.

The V gene is TRBV19, the J gene TRBJ2-5, with no clear D. Judging by the DNA end, TRBJ2-7 fits better; the J call may be wrong. Germline values: CDR1 LNHDA, CDR2 SQIVND (reference sequence). The CDR3 length is 14 residues. The CDR3 coding sequence is TGTGCCAGTAGTCCAACCTTAAGAACCTACGAGCAGTACTTC. Amino acid sequence: CASSPTLRTYEQYF.

This chain connects TRBV6-5 to TRBJ1-6; D ambiguous. Germline assignment: CDR1 MNHEY and CDR2 SVGAGI. CDR3 size: 14 residues. Trimming left V 6 bases short and J 7 bases short, with 13 bases between. CDR3 coding DNA: TGTGCCAGCAGCATCGTTGGGCTGAATTCACCCCTCCACTTT. This sequence encodes CASSIVGLNSPLHF.

This chain uses TRBV5-1 with TRBJ2-7; D ambiguous. Looked up from germline, CDR1 is SGHRS and CDR2 is YFSETQ. Trimming took off 0 bases at V and 2 bases at J, with 9 bases between the two ends. The CDR3 is made up of 14 amino acids. The CDR3 is CASSLGAGTYEQYF. The CDR3 DNA reads as TGCGCCAGCAGCTTGGGTGCAGGAACCTACGAGCAGTACTTC.

The chain links TRBV27 to TRBJ2-7; no firm D call. The germline gives CDR1 MNHEY, CDR2 SMNVEV (reference sequence). V was pared by 0 bases and J by 3 bases, with 15 bases between. The length of the CDR3 is 16 residues. CDR3 sequence reads: CASSLSRQPSGYEQYF. CDR3 nucleotide sequence: TGTGCCAGCAGTTTATCGAGGCAGCCGTCGGGCTACGAGCAGTACTTC.

The V and J genes are TRBV11-2 and TRBJ2-1; D is undetermined. The germline V gene encodes CDR1 SGHAT and CDR2 FQNNGV. V lost 5 bases and J 1 base, leaving 12 bases between the germline ends. CDR3 length: 15 amino acids. The CDR3 region is CASSQGFGSYNEQFF. The CDR3 DNA follows: TGTGCCAGCAGCCAAGGGTTTGGGTCCTACAATGAGCAGTTCTTC.

The V and J genes are TRBV10-3 and TRBJ2-5; D unclear. The CDR3 covers 13 residues. V was trimmed by 8 bases and J by 4 bases, leaving 14 bases between them. Germline-derived CDR1 and CDR2 are ENHRY and SYGVKD. The CDR3 protein is CAIASYQGETQYF. CDR3 sequence (DNA): TGTGCCATCGCGAGCTATCAAGGAGAGACCCAGTACTTC.

This chain links TRBV6-1 with TRBJ2-7, with a tentative D call TRBD1 (6 bases). The CDR3 has 15 residues. Germline V gives CDR1 MNHNS, CDR2 SASEGT. Trimming took 8 bases from V and 4 from J, leaving 21 bases between them. The chain's CDR3 is CASQGAYDQGYEQYF. CDR3 coding DNA: TGTGCCAGCCAAGGGGCCTACGATCAGGGGTACGAGCAGTACTTC.

This clone came up once. The chain combines TRBV5-1 with TRBJ1-1; D might be TRBD1 (5 bases). The CDR3 consists of 14 residues. Deletions cut 4 bases from V and 0 bases from J, with 10 bases between. CDR1 and CDR2 from the germline V gene are SGHRS and YFSETQ. CDR3 region: CASSQAGMNTEAFF. CDR3 DNA sequence: TGCGCCAGCAGCCAGGCAGGGATGAACACTGAAGCTTTCTTT. The full variable domain, its missing parts supplied by reference TRBV5-1 and TRBJ1-1, is KAGVTQTPRYLIKTRGQQVTLSCSPISGHRSVSWYQQTPGQGLQFLFEYFSETQRNKGNFPGRFSGRQFSNSRSEMNVSTLELGDSALYLCASSQAGMNTEAFFGQGTRLTVV.

The chain recombines TRBV7-9 with TRBJ1-1, with a weak D call TRBD1 (5 bases). CDR1 is SEHNR and CDR2 is FQNEAQ in the germline V gene (reference sequence). The germline V and J ends were trimmed by 4 bases and 1 base, with 10 bases remaining between them. The CDR3 is 14 residues long. CDR3 in amino acids: CASSSDITNTEAFF. In DNA, the CDR3 is TGTGCCAGCAGCTCGGACATTACGAACACTGAAGCTTTCTTT. Full variable domain (rest looked up from reference TRBV7-9 and TRBJ1-1): DTGVSQNPRHKITKRGQNVTFRCDPISEHNRLYWYRQTLGQGPEFLTYFQNEAQLEKSRLLSDRFSAERPKGSFSTLEIQRTEQGDSAMYLCASSSDITNTEAFFGQGTRLTVV.

The chain is built from TRBV4-2 and TRBJ1-3; D gene unclear. Trimming stripped 2 bases from V and 2 bases from J, with 16 bases between. There are 17 residues in the CDR3. Looked up from germline, CDR1 is LGHNA and CDR2 is YNFKEQ. CDR3 sequence: CASSQSSGKIAGNTIYF. The CDR3 bases are TGTGCCAGCAGCCAATCTTCGGGGAAGATTGCTGGAAACACCATATATTTT.

V is TRBV6-1 and J is TRBJ1-2; 10 bases line up with TRBD1. The CDR3 has 14 residues. The germline V gene has CDR1 MNHNS and CDR2 SASEGT. With 1 base clipped from V and 8 bases from J, the junction kept 4 bases outside the gene matches. The CDR3 here is CASSEGTGGMGYTF. The CDR3 DNA reads TGTGCCAGCAGTGAAGGGACAGGGGGTATGGGCTACACCTTC.